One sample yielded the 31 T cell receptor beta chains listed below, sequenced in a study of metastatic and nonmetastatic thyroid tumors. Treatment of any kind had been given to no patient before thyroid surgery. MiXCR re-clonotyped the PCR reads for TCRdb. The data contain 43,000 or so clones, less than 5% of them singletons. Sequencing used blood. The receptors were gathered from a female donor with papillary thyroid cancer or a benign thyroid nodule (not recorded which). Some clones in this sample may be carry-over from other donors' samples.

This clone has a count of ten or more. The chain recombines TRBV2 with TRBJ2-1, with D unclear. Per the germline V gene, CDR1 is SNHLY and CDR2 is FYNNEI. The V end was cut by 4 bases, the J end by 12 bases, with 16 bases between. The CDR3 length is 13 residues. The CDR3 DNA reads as TGTGCCAGCAGTGCAAGGACCGAAAAGGGGCAGTTCTTC. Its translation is CASSARTEKGQFF.

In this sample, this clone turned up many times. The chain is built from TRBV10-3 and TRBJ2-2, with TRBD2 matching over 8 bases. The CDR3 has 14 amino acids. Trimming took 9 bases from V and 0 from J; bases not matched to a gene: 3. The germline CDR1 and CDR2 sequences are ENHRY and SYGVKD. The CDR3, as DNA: TGTGCCATAGGACTAGCTTCGAACACCGGGGAGCTGTTTTTT. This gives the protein CAIGLASNTGELFF.

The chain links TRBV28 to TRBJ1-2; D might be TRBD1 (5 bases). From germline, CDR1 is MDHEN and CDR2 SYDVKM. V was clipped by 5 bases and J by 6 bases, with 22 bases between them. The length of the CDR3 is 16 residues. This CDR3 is CASSNRGTSRPDGYTF. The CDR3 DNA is TGTGCCAGCAGTAACAGAGGGACCTCTCGACCGGATGGCTACACCTTC.

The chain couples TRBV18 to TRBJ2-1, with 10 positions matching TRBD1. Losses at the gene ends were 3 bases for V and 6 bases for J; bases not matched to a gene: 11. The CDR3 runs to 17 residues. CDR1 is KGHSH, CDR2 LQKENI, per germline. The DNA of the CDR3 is TGTGCCAGCTCACCGTATTCCCGGGACAGGGGCCCCAATGAGCAGTTCTTC. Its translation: CASSPYSRDRGPNEQFF. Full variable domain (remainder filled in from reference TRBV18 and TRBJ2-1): NAGVMQNPRHLVRRRGQEARLRCSPMKGHSHVYWYRQLPEEGLKFMVYLQKENIIDESGMPKERFSAEFPKEGPSILRIQQVVRGDSAAYFCASSPYSRDRGPNEQFFGPGTRLTVL.

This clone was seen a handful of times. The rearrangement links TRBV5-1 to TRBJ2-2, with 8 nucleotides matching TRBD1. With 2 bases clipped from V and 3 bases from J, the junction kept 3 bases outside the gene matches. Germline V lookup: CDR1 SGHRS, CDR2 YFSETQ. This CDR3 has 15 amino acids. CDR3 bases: TGCGCCAGCAGCTTAGCCAGGGGGCACACCGGGGAGCTGTTTTTT. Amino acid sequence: CASSLARGHTGELFF.

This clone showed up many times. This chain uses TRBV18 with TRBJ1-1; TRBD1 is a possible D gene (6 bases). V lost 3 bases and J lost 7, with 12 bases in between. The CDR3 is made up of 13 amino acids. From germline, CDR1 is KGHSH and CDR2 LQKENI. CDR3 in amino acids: CASSPSGTYEAFF. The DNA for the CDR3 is TGTGCCAGCTCACCGTCCGGGACATATGAAGCTTTCTTT.

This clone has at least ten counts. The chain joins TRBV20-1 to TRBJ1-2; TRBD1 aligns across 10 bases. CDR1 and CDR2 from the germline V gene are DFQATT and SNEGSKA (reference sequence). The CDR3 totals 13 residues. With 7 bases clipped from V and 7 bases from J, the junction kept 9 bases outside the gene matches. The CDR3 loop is CSVKTGGSAGYTF. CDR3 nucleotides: TGCAGTGTTAAGACAGGGGGCTCTGCTGGCTACACCTTC.

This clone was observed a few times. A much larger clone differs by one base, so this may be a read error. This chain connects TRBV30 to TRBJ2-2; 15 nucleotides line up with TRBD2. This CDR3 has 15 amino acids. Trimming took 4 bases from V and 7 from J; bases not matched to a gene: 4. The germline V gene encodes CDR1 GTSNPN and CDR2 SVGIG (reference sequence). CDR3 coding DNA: TGTGCCTGGATAGAGGGACTAGCGGGAGGCGGGGAGCTGTTTTTT. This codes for CAWIEGLAGGGELFF.

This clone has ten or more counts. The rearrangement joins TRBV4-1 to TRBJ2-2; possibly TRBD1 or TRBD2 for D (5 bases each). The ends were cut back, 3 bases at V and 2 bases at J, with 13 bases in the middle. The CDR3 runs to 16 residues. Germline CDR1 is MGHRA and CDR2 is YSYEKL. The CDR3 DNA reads TGCGCCAGCAGCCACCTTGGGACCTTTAACACCGGGGAGCTGTTTTTT. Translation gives CASSHLGTFNTGELFF.

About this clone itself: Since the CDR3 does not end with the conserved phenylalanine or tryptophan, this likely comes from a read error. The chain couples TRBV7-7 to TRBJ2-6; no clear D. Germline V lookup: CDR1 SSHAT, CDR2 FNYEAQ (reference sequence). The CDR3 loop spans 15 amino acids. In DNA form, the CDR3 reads TGTGCTAGCAGGCCTGGGCCCTCTGGGGCCAACGTCCTGACTTCC. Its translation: CASRPGPSGANVLTS.

The CDR3 DNA is TGTGCCAGCAAGCCGGGACAGGGGGGGTACGAGCAGTACTTC. Translated: CASKPGQGGYEQYF. V gene TRBV12-3 or TRBV12-4 combines with J gene TRBJ2-7, with 11 bases fitting TRBD1. This CDR3 is 14 amino acids long. V was pared by 7 bases and J by 4 bases, with 6 bases of the junction left unmatched.

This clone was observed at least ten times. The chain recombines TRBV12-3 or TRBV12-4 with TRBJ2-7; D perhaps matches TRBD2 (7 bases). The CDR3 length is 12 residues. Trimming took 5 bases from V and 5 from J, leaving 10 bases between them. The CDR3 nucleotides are TGTGCCAGCAGTGGGGGGGGCCACGAGCAGTACTTC. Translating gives CASSGGGHEQYF.

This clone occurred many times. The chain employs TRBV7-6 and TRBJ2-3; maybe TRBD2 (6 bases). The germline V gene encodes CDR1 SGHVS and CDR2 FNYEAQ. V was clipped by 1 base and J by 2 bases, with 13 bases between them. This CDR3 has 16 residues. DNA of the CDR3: TGTGCCAGCAGCTTAGAACCGGGAGCGGTCACAGATACGCAGTATTTT. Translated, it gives CASSLEPGAVTDTQYF.

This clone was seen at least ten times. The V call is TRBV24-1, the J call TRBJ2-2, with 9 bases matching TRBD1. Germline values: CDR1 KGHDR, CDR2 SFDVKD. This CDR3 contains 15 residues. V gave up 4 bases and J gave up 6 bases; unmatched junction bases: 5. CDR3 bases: TGTGCCACCAGTGAAGGGGACAGGGATTCCGGGGAGCTGTTTTTT. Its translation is CATSEGDRDSGELFF.

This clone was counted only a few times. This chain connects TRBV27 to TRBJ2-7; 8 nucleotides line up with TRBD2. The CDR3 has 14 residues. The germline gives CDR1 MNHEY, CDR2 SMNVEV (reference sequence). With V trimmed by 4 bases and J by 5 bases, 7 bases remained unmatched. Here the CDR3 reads CASSSGLGGDEQYF. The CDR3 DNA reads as TGTGCCAGCAGTTCGGGACTAGGCGGCGACGAGCAGTACTTC.

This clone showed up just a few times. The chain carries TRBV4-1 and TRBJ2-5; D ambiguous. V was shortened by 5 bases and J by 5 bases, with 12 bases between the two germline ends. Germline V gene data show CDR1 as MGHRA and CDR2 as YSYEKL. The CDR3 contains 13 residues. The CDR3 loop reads CASSSTGRETQYF. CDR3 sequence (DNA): TGCGCCAGCAGCTCGACGGGTCGGGAGACCCAGTACTTC.

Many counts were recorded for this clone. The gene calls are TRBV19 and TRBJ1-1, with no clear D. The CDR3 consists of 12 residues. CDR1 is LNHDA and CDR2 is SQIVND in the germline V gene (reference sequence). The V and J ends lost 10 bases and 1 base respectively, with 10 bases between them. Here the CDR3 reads CATKTGNTEAFF. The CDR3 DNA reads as TGTGCCACTAAGACTGGGAACACTGAAGCTTTCTTT.

The CDR3, as DNA: TGTGCCAGCAGTGAACAAAAAGGACATGCCGGGGAGCTGTTTTTT. Translated: CASSEQKGHAGELFF. The V and J genes are TRBV6-1 and TRBJ2-2; tentative D call: TRBD1 (5 bases). This CDR3 comprises 15 residues. V lost 2 bases and J 6 bases, leaving 13 bases between the germline ends. The germline gives CDR1 MNHNS, CDR2 SASEGT.

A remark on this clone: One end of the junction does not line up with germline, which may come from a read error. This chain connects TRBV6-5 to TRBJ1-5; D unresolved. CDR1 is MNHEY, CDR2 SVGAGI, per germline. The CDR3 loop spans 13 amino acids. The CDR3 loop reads CARSLDSNQPQHF. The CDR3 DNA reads TGTGCCCGCAGTCTCGATAGCAATCAGCCACAGCATTTT.

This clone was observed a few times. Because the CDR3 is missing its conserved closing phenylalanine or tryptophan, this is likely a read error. CDR3 residues: CDSIAGPISSGANVLTL. The CDR3 DNA reads as TGTGACAGCATCGCAGGGCCGATTTCCTCTGGGGCCAACGTCCTGACTTTG. V gene TRBV2 combines with J gene TRBJ2-6, with D possibly being TRBD1 (5 bases). Looked up from germline, CDR1 is SNHLY and CDR2 is FYNNEI. This CDR3 region has 17 residues.

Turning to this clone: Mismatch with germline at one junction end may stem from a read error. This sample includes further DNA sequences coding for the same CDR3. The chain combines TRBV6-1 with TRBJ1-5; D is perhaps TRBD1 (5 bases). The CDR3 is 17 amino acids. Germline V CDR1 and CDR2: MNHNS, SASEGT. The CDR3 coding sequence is TGTGCCAGCAGTGGAAAACTTCAGGGAATCAGCAATCAGCCACAGCATTTT. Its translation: CASSGKLQGISNQPQHF.

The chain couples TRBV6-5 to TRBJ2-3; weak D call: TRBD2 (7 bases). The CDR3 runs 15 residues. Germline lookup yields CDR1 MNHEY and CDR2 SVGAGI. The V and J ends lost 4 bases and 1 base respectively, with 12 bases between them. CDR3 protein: CASSLGGGGTDTQYF. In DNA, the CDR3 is TGTGCCAGCAGTTTAGGGGGGGGGGGCACAGATACGCAGTATTTT.

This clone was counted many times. This CDR3 reads CASSLSGGSRTDTQYF. In nucleotides, the CDR3 is TGTGCCAGCAGTTTATCGGGCGGGAGTCGCACAGATACGCAGTATTTT. This rearrangement joins TRBV27 to TRBJ2-3, with 7 bases identical to TRBD2. CDR1 is MNHEY, CDR2 SMNVEV, per germline (reference sequence). The CDR3 consists of 16 residues. The ends lost 0 bases at V and 1 base at J; junction bases unmatched: 4.

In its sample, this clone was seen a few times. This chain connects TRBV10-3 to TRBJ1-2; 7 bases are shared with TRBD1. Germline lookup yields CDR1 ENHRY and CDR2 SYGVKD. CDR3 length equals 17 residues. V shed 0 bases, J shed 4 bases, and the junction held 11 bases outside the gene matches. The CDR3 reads CAISESAKRGPPYGYTF. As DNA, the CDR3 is TGTGCCATCAGTGAGTCGGCTAAGAGGGGGCCACCCTATGGCTACACCTTC.

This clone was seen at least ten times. Here the CDR3 reads CASSYNGEKLFF. For the CDR3, the DNA is TGTGCCAGCAGTTATAATGGAGAAAAACTGTTTTTT. The chain uses TRBV11-2 and TRBJ1-4; D ambiguous. The CDR3 contains 12 residues. Germline-derived CDR1 and CDR2 are SGHAT and FQNNGV. V gave up 6 bases and J gave up 8 bases, with 10 bases separating them.

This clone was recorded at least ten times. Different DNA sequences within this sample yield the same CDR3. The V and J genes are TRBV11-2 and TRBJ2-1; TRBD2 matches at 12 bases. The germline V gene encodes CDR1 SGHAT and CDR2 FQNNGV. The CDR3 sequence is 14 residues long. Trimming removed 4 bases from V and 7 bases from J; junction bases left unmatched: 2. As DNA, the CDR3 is TGTGCCAGCAGCTGGGGACTAGCGGGTAATGAGCAGTTCTTC. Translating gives CASSWGLAGNEQFF.

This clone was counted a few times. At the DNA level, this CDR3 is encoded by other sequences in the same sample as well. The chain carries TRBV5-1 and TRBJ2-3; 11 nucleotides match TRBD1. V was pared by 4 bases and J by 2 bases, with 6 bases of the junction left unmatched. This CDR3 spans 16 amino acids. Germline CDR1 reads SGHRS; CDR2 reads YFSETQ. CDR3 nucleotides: TGCGCCAGCAGCCTGGGGGACAGGGGGTCCACAGATACGCAGTATTTT. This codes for CASSLGDRGSTDTQYF.

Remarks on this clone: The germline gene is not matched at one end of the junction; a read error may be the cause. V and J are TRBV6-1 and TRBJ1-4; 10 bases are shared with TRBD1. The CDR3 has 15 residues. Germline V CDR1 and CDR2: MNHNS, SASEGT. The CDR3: CASIQRTGGDEKLFF. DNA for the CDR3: TGTGCCAGCATTCAGAGGACAGGGGGGGATGAGAAACTGTTTTTT.

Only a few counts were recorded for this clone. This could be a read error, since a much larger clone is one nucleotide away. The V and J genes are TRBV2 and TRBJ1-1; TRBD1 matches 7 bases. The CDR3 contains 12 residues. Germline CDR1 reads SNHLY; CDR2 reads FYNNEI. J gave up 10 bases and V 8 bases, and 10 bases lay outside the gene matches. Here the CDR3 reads CASHPGQPGAFF. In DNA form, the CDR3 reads TGTGCCAGCCACCCGGGACAGCCTGGAGCTTTCTTT. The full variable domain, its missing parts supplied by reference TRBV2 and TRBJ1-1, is EPEVTQTPSHQVTQMGQEVILRCVPISNHLYFYWYRQILGQKVEFLVSFYNNEISEKSEIFDDQFSVERPDGSNFTLKIRSTKLEDSAMYFCASHPGQPGAFFGQGTRLTVV.

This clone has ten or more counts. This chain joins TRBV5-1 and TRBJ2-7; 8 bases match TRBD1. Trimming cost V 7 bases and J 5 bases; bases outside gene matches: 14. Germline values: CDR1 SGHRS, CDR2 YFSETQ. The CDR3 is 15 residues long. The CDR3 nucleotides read TGCGCCAGCTCCCCAGACGCAGGGGGCTTCAACGAGCAGTACTTC. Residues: CASSPDAGGFNEQYF.

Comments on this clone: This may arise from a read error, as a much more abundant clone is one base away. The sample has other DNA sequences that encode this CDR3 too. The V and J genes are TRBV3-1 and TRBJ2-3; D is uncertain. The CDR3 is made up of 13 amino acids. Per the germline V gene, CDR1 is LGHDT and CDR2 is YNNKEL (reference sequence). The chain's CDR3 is CASARGITDTQYF. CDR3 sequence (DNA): TGTGCTTCTGCCCGTGGAATAACAGATACGCAGTATTTT.